Below, 2 T cell receptor beta chains from the same sample are listed, as sequenced in a study of blood T cell repertoires in COVID-19. The table came from immunoSEQ multiplex PCR; TCRdb's copy has only in-frame clones and leaves some out. Here the sample spans approximately 170,000 clones, 70% to 90% being singletons. Sequenced: peripheral blood. These TCRs come from a man aged 30-40 years with acute or convalescent COVID-19.

This clone was observed a few times. For the CDR3, the DNA is TGCGCCAGCAGTGATACGGGACAGGGTAACACTGAAGCTTTCTTT. It yields the protein CASSDTGQGNTEAFF. This sequence joins TRBV10-1 and TRBJ1-1; 9 positions agree with TRBD1. This CDR3 has 15 amino acids. Trimming cost V 3 bases and J 2 bases; bases outside gene matches: 4. The germline V gene has CDR1 WNHNN and CDR2 SYGVQD (reference sequence).

The gene calls are TRBV7-9 and TRBJ2-2; D not resolved. The CDR3 sequence is 13 residues long. V dropped 5 bases and J dropped 5 bases, with 9 bases sitting between them. Per germline, CDR1 SEHNR and CDR2 FQNEAQ (reference sequence). The CDR3 sequence: CASSRQVTGELFF. The DNA of the CDR3 is TGTGCCAGCAGCCGACAAGTGACCGGGGAGCTGTTTTTT.